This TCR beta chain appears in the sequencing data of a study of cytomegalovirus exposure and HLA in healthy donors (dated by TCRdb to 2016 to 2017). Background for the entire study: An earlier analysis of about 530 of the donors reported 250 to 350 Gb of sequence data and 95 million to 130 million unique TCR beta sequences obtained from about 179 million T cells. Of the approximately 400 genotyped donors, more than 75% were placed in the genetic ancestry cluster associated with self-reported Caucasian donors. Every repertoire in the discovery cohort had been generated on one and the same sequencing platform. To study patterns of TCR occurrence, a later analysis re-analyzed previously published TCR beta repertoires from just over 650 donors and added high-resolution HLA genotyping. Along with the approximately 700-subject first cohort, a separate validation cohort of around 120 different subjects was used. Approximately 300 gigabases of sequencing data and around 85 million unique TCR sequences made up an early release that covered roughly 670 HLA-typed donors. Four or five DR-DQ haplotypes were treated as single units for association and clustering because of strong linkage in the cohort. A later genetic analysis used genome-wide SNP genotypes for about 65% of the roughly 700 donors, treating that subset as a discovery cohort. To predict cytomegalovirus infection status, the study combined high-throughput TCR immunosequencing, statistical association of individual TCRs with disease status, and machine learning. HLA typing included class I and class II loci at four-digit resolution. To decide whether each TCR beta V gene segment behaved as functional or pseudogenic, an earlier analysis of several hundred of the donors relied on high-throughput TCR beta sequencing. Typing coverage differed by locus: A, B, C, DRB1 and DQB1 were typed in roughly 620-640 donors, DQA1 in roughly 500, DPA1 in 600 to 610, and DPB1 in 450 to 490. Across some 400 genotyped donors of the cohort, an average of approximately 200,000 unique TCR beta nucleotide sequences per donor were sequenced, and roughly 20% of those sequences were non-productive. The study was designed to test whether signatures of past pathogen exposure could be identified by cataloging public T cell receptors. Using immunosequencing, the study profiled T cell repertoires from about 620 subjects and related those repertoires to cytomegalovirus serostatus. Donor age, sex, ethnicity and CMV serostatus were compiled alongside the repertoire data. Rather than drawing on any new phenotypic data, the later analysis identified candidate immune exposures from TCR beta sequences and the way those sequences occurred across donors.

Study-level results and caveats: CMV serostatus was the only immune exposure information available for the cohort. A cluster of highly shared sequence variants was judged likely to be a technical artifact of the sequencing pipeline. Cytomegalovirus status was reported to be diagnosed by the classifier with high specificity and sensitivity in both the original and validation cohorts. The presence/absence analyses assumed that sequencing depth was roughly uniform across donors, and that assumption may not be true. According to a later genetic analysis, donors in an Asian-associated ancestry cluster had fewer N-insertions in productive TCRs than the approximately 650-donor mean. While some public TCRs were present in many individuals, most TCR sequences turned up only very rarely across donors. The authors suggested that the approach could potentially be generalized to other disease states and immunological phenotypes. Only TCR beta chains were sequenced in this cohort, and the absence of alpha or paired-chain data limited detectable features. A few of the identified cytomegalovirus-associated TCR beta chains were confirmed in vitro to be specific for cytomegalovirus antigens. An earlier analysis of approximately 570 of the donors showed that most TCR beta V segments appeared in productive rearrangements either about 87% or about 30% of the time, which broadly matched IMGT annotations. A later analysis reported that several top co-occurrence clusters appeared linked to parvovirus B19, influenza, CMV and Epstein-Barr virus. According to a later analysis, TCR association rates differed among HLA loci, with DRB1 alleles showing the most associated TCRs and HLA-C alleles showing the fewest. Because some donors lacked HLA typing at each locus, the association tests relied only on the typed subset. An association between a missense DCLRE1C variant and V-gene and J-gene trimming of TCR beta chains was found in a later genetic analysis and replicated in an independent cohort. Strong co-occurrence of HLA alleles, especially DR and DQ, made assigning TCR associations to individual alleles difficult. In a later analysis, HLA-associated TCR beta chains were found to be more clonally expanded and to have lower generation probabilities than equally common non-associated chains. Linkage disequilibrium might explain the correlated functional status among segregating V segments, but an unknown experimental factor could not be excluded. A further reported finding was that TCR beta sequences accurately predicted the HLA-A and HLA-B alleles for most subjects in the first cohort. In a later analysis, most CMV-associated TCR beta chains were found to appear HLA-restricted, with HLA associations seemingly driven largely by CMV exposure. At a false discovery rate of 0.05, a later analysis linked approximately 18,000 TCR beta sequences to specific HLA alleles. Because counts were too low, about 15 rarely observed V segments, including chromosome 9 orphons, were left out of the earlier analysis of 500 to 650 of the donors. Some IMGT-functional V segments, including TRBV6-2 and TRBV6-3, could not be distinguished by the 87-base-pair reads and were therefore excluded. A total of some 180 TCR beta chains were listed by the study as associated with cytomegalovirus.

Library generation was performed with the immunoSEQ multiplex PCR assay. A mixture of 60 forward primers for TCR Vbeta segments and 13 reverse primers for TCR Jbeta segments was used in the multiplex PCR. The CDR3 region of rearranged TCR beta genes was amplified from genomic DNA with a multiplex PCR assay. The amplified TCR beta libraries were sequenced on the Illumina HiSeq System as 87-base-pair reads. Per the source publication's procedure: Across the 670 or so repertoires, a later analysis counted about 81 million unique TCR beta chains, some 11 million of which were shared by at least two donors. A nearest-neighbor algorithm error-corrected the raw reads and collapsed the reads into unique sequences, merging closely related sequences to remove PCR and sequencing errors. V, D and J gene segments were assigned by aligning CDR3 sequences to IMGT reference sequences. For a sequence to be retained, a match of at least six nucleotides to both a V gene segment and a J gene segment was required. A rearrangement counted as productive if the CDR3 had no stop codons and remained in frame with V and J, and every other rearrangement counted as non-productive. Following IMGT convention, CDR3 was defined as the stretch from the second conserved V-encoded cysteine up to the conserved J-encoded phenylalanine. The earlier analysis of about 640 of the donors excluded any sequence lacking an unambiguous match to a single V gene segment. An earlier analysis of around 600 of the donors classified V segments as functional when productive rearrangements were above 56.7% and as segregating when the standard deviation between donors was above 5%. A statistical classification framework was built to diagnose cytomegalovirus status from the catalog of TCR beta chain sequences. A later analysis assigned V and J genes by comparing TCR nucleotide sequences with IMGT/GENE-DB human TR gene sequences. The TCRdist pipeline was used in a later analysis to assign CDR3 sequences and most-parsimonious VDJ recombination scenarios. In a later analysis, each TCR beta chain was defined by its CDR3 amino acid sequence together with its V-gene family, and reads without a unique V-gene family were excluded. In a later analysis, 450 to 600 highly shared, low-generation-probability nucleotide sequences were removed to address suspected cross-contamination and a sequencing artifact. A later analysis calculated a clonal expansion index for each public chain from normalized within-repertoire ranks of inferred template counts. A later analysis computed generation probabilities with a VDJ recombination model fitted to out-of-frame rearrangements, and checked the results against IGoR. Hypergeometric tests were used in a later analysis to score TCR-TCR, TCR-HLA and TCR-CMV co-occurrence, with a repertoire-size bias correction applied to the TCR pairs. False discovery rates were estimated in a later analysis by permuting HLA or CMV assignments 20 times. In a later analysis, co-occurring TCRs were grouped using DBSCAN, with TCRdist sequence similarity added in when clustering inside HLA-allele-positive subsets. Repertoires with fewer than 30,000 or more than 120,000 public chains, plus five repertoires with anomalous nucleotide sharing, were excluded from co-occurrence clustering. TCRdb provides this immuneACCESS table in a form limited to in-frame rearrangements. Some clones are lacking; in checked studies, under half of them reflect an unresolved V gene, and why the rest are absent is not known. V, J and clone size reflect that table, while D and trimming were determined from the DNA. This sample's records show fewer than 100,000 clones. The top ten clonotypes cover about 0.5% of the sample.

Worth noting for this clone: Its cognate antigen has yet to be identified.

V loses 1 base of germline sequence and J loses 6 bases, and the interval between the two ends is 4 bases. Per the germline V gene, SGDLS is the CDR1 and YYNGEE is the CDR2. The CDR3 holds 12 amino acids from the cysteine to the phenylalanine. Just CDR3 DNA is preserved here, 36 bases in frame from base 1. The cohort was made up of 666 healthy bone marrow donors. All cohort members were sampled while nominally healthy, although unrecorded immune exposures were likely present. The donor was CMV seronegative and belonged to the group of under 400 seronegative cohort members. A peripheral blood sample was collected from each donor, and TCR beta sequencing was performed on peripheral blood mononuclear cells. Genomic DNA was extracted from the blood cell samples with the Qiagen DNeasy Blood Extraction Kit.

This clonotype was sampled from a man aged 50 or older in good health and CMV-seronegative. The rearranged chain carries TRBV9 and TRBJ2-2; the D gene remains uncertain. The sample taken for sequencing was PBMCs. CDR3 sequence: CASSVRSGELFF. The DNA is TGTGCCAGCAGCGTACGGTCCGGGGAGCTGTTTTTT.